The 9 T cell receptor beta chains below come from one sample, sequenced in a study of blood T cell repertoires in COVID-19. Measured with immunoSEQ multiplex PCR; TCRdb has only the in-frame clones, and not every one. The sample includes approximately 190,000 clones, 84% of them seen just once. Sequenced material: peripheral blood. All receptors come from a man aged 30 to 45 with active or convalescent COVID-19.

This chain connects TRBV5-1 to TRBJ1-1; TRBD1 matches 7 bases. The CDR3 is 16 amino acids. The trim removed 3 bases at V and 4 bases at J, leaving 12 bases unmatched. Germline CDR1 SGHRS, CDR2 YFSETQ. CDR3 amino acids: CASSWGVDRAATEAFF. The CDR3 nucleotides read TGCGCCAGCAGCTGGGGTGTCGACAGGGCCGCCACTGAAGCTTTCTTT.

The CDR3 reads CASSQGFLNTGELFF. The CDR3 nucleotides read TGTGCCAGCTCACAGGGGTTTTTGAACACCGGGGAGCTGTTTTTT. The chain combines TRBV18 with TRBJ2-2, with D perhaps matching TRBD1 (5 bases). This CDR3 contains 15 residues. CDR1 and CDR2 from the germline V gene are KGHSH and LQKENI. Trimming took 4 bases from V and 1 from J, leaving 10 bases between them.

The chain carries TRBV19 and TRBJ1-4; D gene uncertain. Germline V CDR1 and CDR2: LNHDA, SQIVND (reference sequence). The CDR3 has 15 residues. V gave up 3 bases and J gave up 8 bases, with 16 bases separating them. CDR3 amino acids: CASSMSGGVWEKLFF. CDR3 coding DNA: TGTGCCAGTAGTATGTCGGGCGGGGTGTGGGAAAAACTGTTTTTT.

The V gene is TRBV5-5, the J gene TRBJ1-1, with 9 bases identical to TRBD1. The CDR3 has 16 amino acids. The germline CDR1 and CDR2 sequences are SGHKS and YYEKEE (reference sequence). Unmatched junction bases numbered 11, after V lost 6 bases and J lost 2 bases. The DNA for the CDR3 is TGTGCCAGCACCCGGACAGGGGTAGGGAGAAACACTGAAGCTTTCTTT. Its translation: CASTRTGVGRNTEAFF.

The chain couples TRBV28 to TRBJ1-2; 10 nucleotides line up with TRBD1. Germline values: CDR1 MDHEN, CDR2 SYDVKM. V lost 5 bases and J lost 8; bases outside the gene matches: 8. The CDR3 runs 14 residues. As DNA, the CDR3 is TGTGCCAGCAGTCCCCCCGGACAGGGGGAGGGCTACACCTTC. Its translation is CASSPPGQGEGYTF.

The chain combines TRBV7-9 with TRBJ2-1; TRBD2 agrees at 7 bases. V lost 5 bases, J lost 6 bases, and 10 bases stayed unmatched. This CDR3 is 15 amino acids long. Germline CDR1 SEHNR, CDR2 FQNEAQ (reference sequence). The CDR3 DNA reads TGTGCCAGCAGCCGGACTAGTTTGAGTCCCAATGAGCAGTTCTTC. This gives the protein CASSRTSLSPNEQFF.

As concerns this clone: The same CDR3 can be traced to other DNA sequences in this sample. V gene TRBV11-2 combines with J gene TRBJ1-1; TRBD1 might be the D (5 bases). This CDR3 has 13 residues. Germline CDR1 reads SGHAT; CDR2 reads FQNNGV. Trimming cost V 5 bases and J 1 base, with 8 bases left between them. The CDR3 region is CASSTQGNTEAFF. CDR3 nucleotides: TGTGCCAGCAGCACTCAGGGGAACACTGAAGCTTTCTTT.

The rearrangement uses TRBV6-2 or TRBV6-3 and TRBJ2-1; 8 bases agree with TRBD1. The germline V gene encodes CDR1 MNHEY and CDR2 SVGEGT. The CDR3 has 15 residues. V was clipped by 5 bases and J by 4 bases; unmatched bases: 7. The CDR3 nucleotides read TGTGCCAGCAGTCGGACAGGGACGCTGTACAATGAGCAGTTCTTC. This codes for CASSRTGTLYNEQFF.

This clone was counted between two and nine times. J is TRBJ1-1 and V is TRBV3-1 (or the pseudogene TRBV3-2); D is uncertain. The germline V gene encodes CDR1 LGHDT and CDR2 YNNKEL (reference sequence). The CDR3 is 14 residues long. The V end was cut by 1 base, the J end by 1 base, with 7 bases between. CDR3 nucleotide sequence: TGTGCCAGCAGCCAAGCAGAGGGGAACACTGAAGCTTTCTTT. It is translated as CASSQAEGNTEAFF.